The 8 T cell receptor beta chains presented below share a single source sample, sequenced in a study of blood T cell repertoires in COVID-19. Measured with immunoSEQ multiplex PCR; TCRdb has only the in-frame clones, and not every one. The sample holds 150,000 to 180,000 clones, roughly 80% seen once. The sample taken for sequencing was peripheral blood. Receptors were obtained from a woman in her fifties or sixties with acute or convalescent COVID-19.

The chain combines TRBV9 with TRBJ2-7; 7 bases line up with TRBD1. This CDR3 is 14 amino acids long. Germline CDR1 reads SGDLS; CDR2 reads YYNGEE. J lost 0 bases, V lost 5 bases, and 5 bases had no gene match. CDR3 nucleotide sequence: TGTGCCAGCAGTGAGGGACAGAGCTCCTACGAGCAGTACGTC. It is translated as CASSEGQSSYEQYV.

The sample holds one count of this clone. The chain couples TRBV11-2 to TRBJ2-7; D might be TRBD1 (6 bases). V shed 5 bases and J shed 6 bases, with 17 bases lying between them. The germline V gene has CDR1 SGHAT and CDR2 FQNNGV. The CDR3 is 14 residues long. This CDR3 is CASSRPQGQSEQYF. The CDR3 coding sequence is TGTGCCAGCAGCCGGCCGCAGGGGCAAAGCGAGCAGTACTTC.

The sample holds one count of this clone. CDR3 DNA: TGCGCCAGCAGCTACGACAGCTTAATTAATTCACCCCTCCACTTT. Translated: CASSYDSLINSPLHF. This chain links TRBV5-1 with TRBJ1-6; a possible D gene is TRBD1 (5 bases). Germline assignment: CDR1 SGHRS and CDR2 YFSETQ. V was pared by 3 bases and J by 6 bases, with 13 bases between. The CDR3 has 15 amino acids.

The chain employs TRBV5-1 and TRBJ1-2; 10 nucleotides line up with TRBD1. The V gene's germline CDR1 is SGHRS and CDR2 YFSETQ. J lost 7 bases, V lost 0 bases, and 3 bases had no gene match. This CDR3 has 14 amino acids. The CDR3 nucleotides are TGCGCCAGCAGCTTGGAGGGGACAGGGGTTGGCTACACCTTC. Translation: CASSLEGTGVGYTF.

The rearrangement joins TRBV7-9 to TRBJ1-3, with TRBD1 identical over 7 bases. The V segment lost 3 bases and the J segment 0 bases; nucleotides outside the gene matches: 14. The germline V gene encodes CDR1 SEHNR and CDR2 FQNEAQ (reference sequence). The CDR3 is 19 amino acids. In DNA, the CDR3 is TGTGCCAGCAGCTTCAAAACCTCGGACAGGCCTGACTCTGGAAACACCATATATTTT. Amino acid sequence: CASSFKTSDRPDSGNTIYF. Based on the CDR3 plus reference TRBV7-9 and TRBJ1-3, the full variable domain is DTGVSQNPRHKITKRGQNVTFRCDPISEHNRLYWYRQTLGQGPEFLTYFQNEAQLEKSRLLSDRFSAERPKGSFSTLEIQRTEQGDSAMYLCASSFKTSDRPDSGNTIYFGEGSWLTVV.

This clone was detected only a few times. The chain uses TRBV14 and TRBJ1-5, with a tentative D call TRBD1 (5 bases). The CDR3 contains 14 residues. Germline assignment: CDR1 SGHDN and CDR2 FVKESK. The germline V and J ends were trimmed by 7 bases and 5 bases, with 15 bases remaining between them. CDR3 residues: CASTRTGVDQPQHF. The CDR3 DNA sequence: TGTGCCAGCACAAGGACGGGGGTAGATCAGCCCCAGCATTTT.

This clone has at least ten counts. The chain couples TRBV4-2 to TRBJ1-6; no reliable D call. Trimming took 1 base from V and 17 from J, leaving 9 bases between them. The length of the CDR3 is 11 residues. In germline, CDR1 is LGHNA, CDR2 YNFKEQ. This chain's CDR3 is CASSQGWEVHF. In nucleotides, the CDR3 is TGTGCCAGCAGCCAAGGTTGGGAGGTCCACTTT.

The chain has TRBV20-1 and TRBJ1-1; D uncertain. Germline-derived CDR1 and CDR2 are DFQATT and SNEGSKA (reference sequence). V lost 4 bases and J lost 1, with 4 bases in between. The CDR3 length is 11 residues. CDR3 DNA: TGCAGTGCTAAGAGGAACACTGAAGCTTTCTTT. The encoded protein is CSAKRNTEAFF.